This T cell receptor beta chain is from a study of blood T cell repertoires in COVID-19. Study-wide context: Acute and convalescent COVID-19 specimens originated in the United States, Italy and Spain.

Sequencing used immunoSEQ multiplex PCR; TCRdb keeps in-frame clones, though not all of them. Of about 130,000 clones in the sample, about 88% are singletons; the top ten hold roughly 3.7%. In germline, CDR1 is SGHNT, CDR2 YENEEA. This CDR3 region has 12 residues. The V and J ends lost 5 bases and 8 bases respectively, with 12 bases between them. The chain has TRBV11-3 and TRBJ1-2, with D unclear. The TCR originated in a man aged 50 to 59 with active COVID-19. The sample was peripheral blood. The CDR3 reads CASSPGNYGYTF. The CDR3 coding sequence is TGTGCCAGCAGCCCGGGGAATTACGGCTACACCTTC.